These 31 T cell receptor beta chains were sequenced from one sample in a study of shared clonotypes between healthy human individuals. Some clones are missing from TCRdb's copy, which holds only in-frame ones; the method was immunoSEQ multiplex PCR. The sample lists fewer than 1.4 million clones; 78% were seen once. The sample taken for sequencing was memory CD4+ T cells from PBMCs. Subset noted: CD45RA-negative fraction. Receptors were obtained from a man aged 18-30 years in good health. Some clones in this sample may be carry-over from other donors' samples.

CDR3 amino acids: CSVETEVQETQYF. DNA of the CDR3: TGCAGCGTAGAGACAGAAGTCCAAGAGACCCAGTACTTC. The chain recombines TRBV29-1 with TRBJ2-5; possibly TRBD1 for D (5 bases). Trimming cost V 6 bases and J 1 base, with 12 bases left between them. The CDR3 is 13 residues long. Germline loops: CDR1 SQVTM, CDR2 ANQGSEA.

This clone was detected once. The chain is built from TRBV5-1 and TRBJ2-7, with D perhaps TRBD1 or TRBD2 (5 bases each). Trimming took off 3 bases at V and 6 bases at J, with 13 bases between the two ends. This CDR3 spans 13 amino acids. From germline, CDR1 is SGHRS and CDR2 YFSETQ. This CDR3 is CASSSGTDGEQYF. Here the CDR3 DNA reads TGCGCCAGCAGCTCCGGGACGGACGGCGAGCAGTACTTC.

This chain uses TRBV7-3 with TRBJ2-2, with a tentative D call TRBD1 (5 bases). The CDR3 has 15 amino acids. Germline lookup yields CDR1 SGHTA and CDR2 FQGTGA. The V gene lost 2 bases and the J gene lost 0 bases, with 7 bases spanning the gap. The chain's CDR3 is CASSLGATNTGELFF. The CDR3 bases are TGTGCCAGCAGCTTAGGGGCGACGAACACCGGGGAGCTGTTTTTT. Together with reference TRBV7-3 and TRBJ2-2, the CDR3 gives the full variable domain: GAGVSQTPSNKVTEKGKYVELRCDPISGHTALYWYRQSLGQGPEFLIYFQGTGAADDSGLPNDRFFAVRPEGSVSTLKIQRTERGDSAVYLCASSLGATNTGELFFGEGSRLTVL.

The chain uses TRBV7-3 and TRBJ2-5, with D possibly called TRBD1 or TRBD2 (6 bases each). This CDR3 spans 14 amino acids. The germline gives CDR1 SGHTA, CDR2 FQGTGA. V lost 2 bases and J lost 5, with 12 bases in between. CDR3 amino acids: CASSLGGQGETQYF. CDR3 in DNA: TGTGCCAGCAGCTTAGGAGGGCAGGGGGAGACCCAGTACTTC.

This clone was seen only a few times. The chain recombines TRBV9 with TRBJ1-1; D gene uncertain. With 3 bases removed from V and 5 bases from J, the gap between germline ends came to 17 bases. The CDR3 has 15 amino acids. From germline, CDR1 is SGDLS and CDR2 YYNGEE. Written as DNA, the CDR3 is TGTGCCAGCAGCGCCGGGCCAACCCGAGGGACTGAAGCTTTCTTT. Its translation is CASSAGPTRGTEAFF.

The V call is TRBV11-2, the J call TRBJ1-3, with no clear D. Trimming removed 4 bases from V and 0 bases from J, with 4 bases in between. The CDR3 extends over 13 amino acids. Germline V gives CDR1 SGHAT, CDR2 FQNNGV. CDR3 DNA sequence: TGTGCCAGCAGCTCCGGCTCTGGAAACACCATATATTTT. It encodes CASSSGSGNTIYF.

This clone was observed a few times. CDR3 DNA: TGTGCCAGCAGCCCCCGTGGACCGGTCCAAGAGACCCAGTACTTC. Amino acids: CASSPRGPVQETQYF. The chain recombines TRBV11-2 with TRBJ2-5; D is unclear. The V gene's germline CDR1 is SGHAT and CDR2 FQNNGV. The V and J ends lost 5 bases and 1 base respectively, with 14 bases between them. The CDR3 covers 15 residues.

The CDR3 reads CASQLAGGAQETQYF. The CDR3 region has the DNA TGCGCCAGTCAACTAGCGGGAGGCGCACAAGAGACCCAGTACTTC. The chain recombines TRBV10-2 with TRBJ2-5, with 12 bases fitting TRBD2. This CDR3 spans 15 amino acids. The V segment lost 9 bases and the J segment 2 bases; nucleotides outside the gene matches: 7. The germline gives CDR1 WSHSY, CDR2 SAAADI.

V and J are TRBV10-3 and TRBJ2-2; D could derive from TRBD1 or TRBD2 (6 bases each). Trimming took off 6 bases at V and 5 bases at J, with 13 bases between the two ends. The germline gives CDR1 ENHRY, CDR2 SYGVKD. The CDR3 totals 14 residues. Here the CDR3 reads CAIRSQGGTGELFF. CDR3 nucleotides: TGTGCCATCAGGTCACAGGGAGGTACCGGGGAGCTGTTTTTT.

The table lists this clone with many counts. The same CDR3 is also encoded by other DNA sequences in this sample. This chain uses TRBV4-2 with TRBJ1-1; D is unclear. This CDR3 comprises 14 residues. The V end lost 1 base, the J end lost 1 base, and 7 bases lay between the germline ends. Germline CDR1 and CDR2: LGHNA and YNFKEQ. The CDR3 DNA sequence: TGTGCCAGCAGCCAAGTCGGGCAGAACACTGAAGCTTTCTTT. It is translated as CASSQVGQNTEAFF.

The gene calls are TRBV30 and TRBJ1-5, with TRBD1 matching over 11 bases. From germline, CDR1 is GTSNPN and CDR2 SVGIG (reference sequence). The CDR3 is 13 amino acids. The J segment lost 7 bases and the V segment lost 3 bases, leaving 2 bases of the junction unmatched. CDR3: CAWRGQGDQPQHF. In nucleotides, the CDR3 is TGTGCCTGGAGGGGACAGGGGGACCAGCCCCAGCATTTT.

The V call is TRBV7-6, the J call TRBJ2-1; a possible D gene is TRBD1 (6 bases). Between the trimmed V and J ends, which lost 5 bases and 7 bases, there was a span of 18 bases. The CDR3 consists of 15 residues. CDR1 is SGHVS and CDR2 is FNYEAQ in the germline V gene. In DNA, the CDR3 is TGTGCCAGCAGCCCACAGGGAGCTGCGGTAAATGAGCAGTTCTTC. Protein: CASSPQGAAVNEQFF.

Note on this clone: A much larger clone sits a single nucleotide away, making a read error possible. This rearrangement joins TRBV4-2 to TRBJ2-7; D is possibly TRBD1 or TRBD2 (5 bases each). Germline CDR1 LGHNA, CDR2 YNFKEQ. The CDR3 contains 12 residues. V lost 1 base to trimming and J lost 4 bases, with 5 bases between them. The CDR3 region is CASSQGGYEQYF. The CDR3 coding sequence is TGTGCCAGCAGCCAAGGGGGGTACGAGCAGTACTTC.

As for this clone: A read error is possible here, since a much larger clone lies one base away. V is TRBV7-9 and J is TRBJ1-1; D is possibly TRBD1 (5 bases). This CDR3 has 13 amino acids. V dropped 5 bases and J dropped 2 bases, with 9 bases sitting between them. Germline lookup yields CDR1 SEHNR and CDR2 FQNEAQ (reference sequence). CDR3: CASSPDSNTEAFF. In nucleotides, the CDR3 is TGTGCCAGCAGCCCCGACAGTAACACTGAAGCTTTCTTT.

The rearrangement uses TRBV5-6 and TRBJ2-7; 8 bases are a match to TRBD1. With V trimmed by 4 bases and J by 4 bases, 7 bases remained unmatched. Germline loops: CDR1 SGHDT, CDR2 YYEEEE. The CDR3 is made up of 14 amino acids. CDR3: CASSQRDRSYEQYF. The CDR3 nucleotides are TGTGCCAGCAGCCAAAGGGACAGGAGTTACGAGCAGTACTTC.

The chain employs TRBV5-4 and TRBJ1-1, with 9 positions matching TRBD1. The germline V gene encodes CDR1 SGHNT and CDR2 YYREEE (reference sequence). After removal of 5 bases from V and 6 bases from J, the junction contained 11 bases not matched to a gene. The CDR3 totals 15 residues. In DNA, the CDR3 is TGTGCCAGCAGGCCGGACAGGGGCCGGTTGGCTGAAGCTTTCTTT. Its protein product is CASRPDRGRLAEAFF.

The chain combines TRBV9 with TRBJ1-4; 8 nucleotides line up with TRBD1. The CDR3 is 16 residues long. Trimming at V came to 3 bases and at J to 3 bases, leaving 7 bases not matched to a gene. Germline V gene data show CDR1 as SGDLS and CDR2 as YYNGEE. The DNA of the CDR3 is TGTGCCAGCAGCGGTTCGACAGGGGCGGCTAATGAAAAACTGTTTTTT. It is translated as CASSGSTGAANEKLFF.

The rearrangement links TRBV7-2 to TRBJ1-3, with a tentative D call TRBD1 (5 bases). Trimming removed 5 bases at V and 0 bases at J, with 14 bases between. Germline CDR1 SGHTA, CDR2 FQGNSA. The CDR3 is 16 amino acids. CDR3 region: CASSPRGGGSGNTIYF. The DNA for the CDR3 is TGTGCCAGCAGCCCGCGGGGGGGTGGCTCTGGAAACACCATATATTTT.

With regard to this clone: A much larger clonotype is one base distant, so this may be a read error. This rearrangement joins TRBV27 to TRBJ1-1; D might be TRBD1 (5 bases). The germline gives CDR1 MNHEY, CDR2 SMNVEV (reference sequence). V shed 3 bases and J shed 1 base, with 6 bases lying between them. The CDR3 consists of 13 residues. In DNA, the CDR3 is TGTGCCAGCAGTTTTGGGGGGAACACTGAAGCTTTCTTT. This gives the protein CASSFGGNTEAFF.

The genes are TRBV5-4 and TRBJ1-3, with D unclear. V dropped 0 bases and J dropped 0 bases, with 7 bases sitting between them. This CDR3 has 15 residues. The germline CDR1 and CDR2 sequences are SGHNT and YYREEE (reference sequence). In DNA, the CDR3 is TGTGCCAGCAGCTTGGCACAGTCCTCTGGAAACACCATATATTTT. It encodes CASSLAQSSGNTIYF.

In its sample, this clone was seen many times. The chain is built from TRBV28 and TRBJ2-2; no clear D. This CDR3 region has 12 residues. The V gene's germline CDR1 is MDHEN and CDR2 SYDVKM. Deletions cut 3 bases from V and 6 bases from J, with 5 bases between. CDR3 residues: CASSFLSGELFF. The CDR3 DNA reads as TGTGCCAGCAGTTTTCTTTCCGGGGAGCTGTTTTTT.

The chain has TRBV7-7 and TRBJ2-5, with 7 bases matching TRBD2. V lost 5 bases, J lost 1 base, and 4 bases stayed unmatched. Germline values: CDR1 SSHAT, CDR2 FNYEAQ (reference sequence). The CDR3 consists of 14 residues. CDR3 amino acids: CASSPGTIQETQYF. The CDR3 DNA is TGTGCCAGCAGCCCCGGGACTATCCAAGAGACCCAGTACTTC. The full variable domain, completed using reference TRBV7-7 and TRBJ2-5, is GAGVSQSPRYKVTKRGQDVTLRCDPISSHATLYWYQQALGQGPEFLTYFNYEAQPDKSGLPSDRFSAERPEGSISTLTIQRTEQRDSAMYRCASSPGTIQETQYFGPGTRLLVL.

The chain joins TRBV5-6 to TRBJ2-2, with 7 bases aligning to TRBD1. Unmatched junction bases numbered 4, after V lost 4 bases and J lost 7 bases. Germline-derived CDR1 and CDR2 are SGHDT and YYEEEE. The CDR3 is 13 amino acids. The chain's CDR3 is CASSIRGSGELFF. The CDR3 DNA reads TGTGCCAGCAGCATCAGGGGGAGCGGGGAGCTGTTTTTT. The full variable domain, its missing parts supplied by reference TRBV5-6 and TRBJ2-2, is DAGVTQSPTHLIKTRGQQVTLRCSPKSGHDTVSWYQQALGQGPQFIFQYYEEEERQRGNFPDRFSGHQFPNYSSELNVNALLLGDSALYLCASSIRGSGELFFGEGSRLTVL.

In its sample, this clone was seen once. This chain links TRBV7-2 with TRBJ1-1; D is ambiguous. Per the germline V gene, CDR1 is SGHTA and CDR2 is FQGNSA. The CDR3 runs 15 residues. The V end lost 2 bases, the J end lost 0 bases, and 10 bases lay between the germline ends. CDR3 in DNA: TGTGCCAGCAGCTTACAACTGGATGTGAACACTGAAGCTTTCTTT. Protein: CASSLQLDVNTEAFF.

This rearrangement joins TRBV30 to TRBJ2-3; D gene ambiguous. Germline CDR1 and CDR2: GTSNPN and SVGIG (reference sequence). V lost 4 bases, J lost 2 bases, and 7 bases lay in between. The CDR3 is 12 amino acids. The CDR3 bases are TGTGCCTGGACGCACTACACAGATACGCAGTATTTT. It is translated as CAWTHYTDTQYF.

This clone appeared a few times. This CDR3 is CASSEVRETYEQYF. The CDR3 DNA reads as TGTGCCAGCAGTGAAGTGCGAGAGACCTACGAGCAGTACTTC. The gene calls are TRBV6-1 and TRBJ2-7; D is unclear. There are 14 residues in the CDR3. Trimming stripped 1 base from V and 2 bases from J, with 9 bases between. CDR1 is MNHNS and CDR2 is SASEGT in the germline V gene.

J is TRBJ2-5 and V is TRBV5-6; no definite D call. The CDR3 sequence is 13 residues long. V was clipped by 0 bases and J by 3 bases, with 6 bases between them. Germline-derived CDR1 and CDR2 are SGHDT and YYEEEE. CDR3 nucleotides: TGTGCCAGCAGCTTGGTGTCAGAAGAGACCCAGTACTTC. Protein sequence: CASSLVSEETQYF.

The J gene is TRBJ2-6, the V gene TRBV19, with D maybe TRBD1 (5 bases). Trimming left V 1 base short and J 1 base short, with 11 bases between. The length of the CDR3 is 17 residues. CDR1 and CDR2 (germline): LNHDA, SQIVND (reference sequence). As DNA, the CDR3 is TGTGCCAGTAGTATAGGGGGCATCATGTCTGGGGCCAACGTCCTGACTTTC. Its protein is CASSIGGIMSGANVLTF.

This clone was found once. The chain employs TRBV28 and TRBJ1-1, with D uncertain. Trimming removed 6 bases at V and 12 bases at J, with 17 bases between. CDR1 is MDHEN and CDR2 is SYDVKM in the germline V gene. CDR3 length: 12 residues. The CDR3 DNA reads TGTGCCAGCAGGACACTACAGCGTTCGACTTTCTTT. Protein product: CASRTLQRSTFF.

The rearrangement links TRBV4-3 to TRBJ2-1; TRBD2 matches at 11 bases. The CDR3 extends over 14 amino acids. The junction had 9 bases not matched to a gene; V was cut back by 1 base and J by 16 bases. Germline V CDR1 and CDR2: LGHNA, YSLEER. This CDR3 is CASSQGSTSGRFFF. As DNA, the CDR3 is TGCGCCAGCAGCCAAGGGAGTACTAGCGGGAGATTTTTCTTC.

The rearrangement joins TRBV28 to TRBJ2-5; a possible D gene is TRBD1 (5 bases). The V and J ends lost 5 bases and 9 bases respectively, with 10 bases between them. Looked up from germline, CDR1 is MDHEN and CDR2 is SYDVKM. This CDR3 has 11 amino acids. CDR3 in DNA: TGTGCCAGCAGTGAAGAAGGGGCCCAGTACTTC. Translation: CASSEEGAQYF.